A single TCR beta chain is shown here with its context. In the original processing: Nucleated cell number was recorded as an estimate derived from reference gene primer amplification. TCRdb's copy holds only in-frame clones and misses some; the assay was immunoSEQ multiplex PCR. V and J calls and clone size are given by that table; D and trimming were obtained from the DNA. Of 130,000 to 150,000 clones listed, 85% to 90% are singletons. The data were obtained in a study of blood T cell repertoires in COVID-19. At the level of the study: There were acute and convalescent COVID-19 samples, and they came from the United States, Italy and Spain. PBMCs, B-cell-depleted T cells, or T cells provided the cDNA or gDNA that made up the material.

V lost 3 bases and J lost 8, with 8 bases in between. CDR1 and CDR2 (germline): SGHVS, FQNEAQ. This CDR3 has 12 amino acids. The source is a man between 50 and 59 years old who had recovered from COVID-19. The sample comprised peripheral blood. The rearrangement links TRBV7-8 to TRBJ1-5; perhaps TRBD1 as D (5 bases). CDR3 in amino acids: CASSFRGEPQHF. CDR3 DNA: TGTGCCAGCAGCTTTAGGGGCGAGCCCCAGCATTTT.